This is a list of T cell receptor beta chains from one sample in a study of cytomegalovirus exposure and HLA in healthy donors. Profiling relied on immunoSEQ multiplex PCR, and the TCRdb table lists in-frame clones only, not all of them. The table lists approximately 91,000 clones, approximately 77% of them singletons. Sequenced material: PBMCs. These receptors all come from a human donor in good health. Each CDR3 is given with its conserved first and last residue. A D gene is named only where the DNA matches it firmly. Not all rows give a size; the values are once, few, many and, for expanded clones, a class.

clone_size: once
v_call: TRBV5-1
d_call: TRBD1
j_call: TRBJ1-4
cdr3_aa: CASSQGAPKQGAQGNEKLFF
cdr3_nt: TGCGCCAGCAGCCAAGGGGCCCCGAAACAGGGGGCGCAGGGTAATGAAAAACTGTTTTTT

clone_size: .
v_call: TRBV19
d_call: .
j_call: TRBJ1-4
cdr3_aa: CASSMDSPTNEKLFF
cdr3_nt: TGTGCCAGTAGTATGGACAGCCCAACTAATGAAAAACTGTTTTTT

clone_size: .
v_call: TRBV11-1
d_call: TRBD1
j_call: TRBJ1-4
cdr3_aa: CASSLGDSSNEKLFF
cdr3_nt: TGTGCCAGCAGCTTAGGGGACAGCTCTAATGAAAAACTGTTTTTT

clone_size: .
v_call: TRBV5-1
d_call: .
j_call: TRBJ2-1
cdr3_aa: CASSPGGGLDEQFF
cdr3_nt: TGCGCCAGCAGCCCCGGTGGAGGGTTGGATGAGCAGTTCTTC

clone_size: .
v_call: TRBV7-9
d_call: TRBD2
j_call: TRBJ2-2
cdr3_aa: CASSPGLAGVSGELFF
cdr3_nt: TGTGCCAGCAGCCCTGGACTAGCGGGAGTATCCGGGGAGCTGTTTTTT

clone_size: few
v_call: TRBV5-4
d_call: .
j_call: TRBJ2-5
cdr3_aa: CASSPPWSEETQYF
cdr3_nt: TGTGCCAGCAGCCCACCCTGGAGTGAAGAGACCCAGTACTTC

clone_size: .
v_call: TRBV7-2
d_call: TRBD2
j_call: TRBJ2-1
cdr3_aa: CASTGLVEQFF
cdr3_nt: TGTGCCAGCACCGGACTAGTTGAGCAGTTCTTC

clone_size: .
v_call: TRBV28
d_call: TRBD1
j_call: TRBJ1-2
cdr3_aa: CAIITGTETNYGYTF
cdr3_nt: TGTGCCATAATTACCGGGACAGAAACTAACTATGGCTACACCTTC

clone_size: few
v_call: TRBV27
d_call: .
j_call: TRBJ2-1
cdr3_aa: CASSPFRGSYNEQFF
cdr3_nt: TGTGCCAGCAGCCCATTTAGGGGCTCCTACAATGAGCAGTTCTTC

clone_size: .
v_call: TRBV7-3
d_call: .
j_call: TRBJ2-7
cdr3_aa: CASSLRLASSYEQYF
cdr3_nt: TGTGCCAGCAGCTTAAGGCTAGCGAGCTCCTACGAGCAGTACTTC

clone_size: .
v_call: TRBV5-1
d_call: .
j_call: TRBJ2-7
cdr3_aa: CASSLGGYAEQYF
cdr3_nt: TGCGCCAGCAGCTTGGGCGGTTATGCCGAGCAGTACTTC

clone_size: few
v_call: TRBV29-1
d_call: TRBD1
j_call: TRBJ1-3
cdr3_aa: CSAGEPGQTGNTIYF
cdr3_nt: TGCAGCGCGGGGGAACCGGGACAGACTGGAAACACCATATATTTT

clone_size: .
v_call: TRBV7-3
d_call: TRBD1
j_call: TRBJ1-2
cdr3_aa: CASSATGDYGYTF
cdr3_nt: TGTGCCAGCAGCGCCACAGGGGACTATGGCTACACCTTC

clone_size: .
v_call: TRBV7-9
d_call: TRBD2
j_call: TRBJ2-5
cdr3_aa: CASKALAGAQETQYF
cdr3_nt: TGTGCCAGCAAGGCCCTAGCGGGCGCACAAGAGACCCAGTACTTC

clone_size: .
v_call: TRBV6-4
d_call: .
j_call: TRBJ2-2
cdr3_aa: CASSDSAAGELFF
cdr3_nt: TGTGCCAGCAGTGACTCTGCGGCCGGGGAGCTGTTTTTT

clone_size: few
v_call: TRBV7-2
d_call: .
j_call: TRBJ2-1
cdr3_aa: CASSLGNRRDEQFF
cdr3_nt: TGTGCCAGCAGCTTAGGGAATAGGCGGGATGAGCAGTTCTTC

clone_size: .
v_call: TRBV7-9
d_call: .
j_call: TRBJ1-2
cdr3_aa: CASSLGQRQNYGYTF
cdr3_nt: TGTGCCAGCAGCTTAGGCCAGCGACAGAACTATGGCTACACCTTC

clone_size: .
v_call: TRBV5-1
d_call: .
j_call: TRBJ2-7
cdr3_aa: CASSPPGQFYEQYF
cdr3_nt: TGCGCCAGCAGCCCTCCGGGACAATTTTACGAGCAGTACTTC

clone_size: few
v_call: TRBV25-1
d_call: .
j_call: TRBJ1-3
cdr3_aa: CASSPPSSGNTIYF
cdr3_nt: TGTGCCAGCAGTCCCCCCTCCTCTGGAAACACCATATATTTT

clone_size: .
v_call: TRBV6-1
d_call: TRBD2
j_call: TRBJ2-1
cdr3_aa: CASSAAGGRVYRNEQFF
cdr3_nt: TGTGCCAGCAGTGCCGCAGGCGGGAGAGTCTACAGGAATGAGCAGTTCTTC

clone_size: once
v_call: TRBV7-2
d_call: .
j_call: TRBJ2-1
cdr3_aa: CASSLISYNEQFF
cdr3_nt: TGTGCCAGCAGTCTAATCTCCTACAATGAGCAGTTCTTC

clone_size: .
v_call: TRBV19
d_call: .
j_call: TRBJ1-1
cdr3_aa: CASTSGGQEAFF
cdr3_nt: TGTGCCAGTACCTCCGGCGGGCAGGAAGCTTTCTTT

clone_size: once
v_call: TRBV11-2
d_call: TRBD1
j_call: TRBJ2-1
cdr3_aa: CASSPGTGVYNEQFF
cdr3_nt: TGTGCCAGCAGCCCCGGGACAGGGGTCTACAATGAGCAGTTCTTC

clone_size: few
v_call: TRBV6-5
d_call: .
j_call: TRBJ1-6
cdr3_aa: CASSPGQPSPLHF
cdr3_nt: TGTGCCAGCAGCCCCGGACAGCCTTCACCCCTCCACTTT

clone_size: .
v_call: TRBV5-4
d_call: TRBD1
j_call: TRBJ1-5
cdr3_aa: CASSSGTGGNQPQHF
cdr3_nt: TGTGCCAGCAGCTCCGGGACAGGGGGTAATCAGCCCCAGCATTTT

clone_size: .
v_call: TRBV4-2
d_call: TRBD2
j_call: TRBJ2-7
cdr3_aa: CASSQDPAGSGYEQYF
cdr3_nt: TGTGCCAGCAGCCAAGACCCAGCGGGGTCTGGCTACGAGCAGTACTTC

clone_size: .
v_call: TRBV6-4
d_call: .
j_call: TRBJ1-2
cdr3_aa: CASSADSGLGYTF
cdr3_nt: TGTGCCAGCAGTGCGGACAGTGGGCTTGGCTACACCTTC

clone_size: .
v_call: TRBV5-1
d_call: .
j_call: TRBJ1-3
cdr3_aa: CASSLTQGGGNTIYF
cdr3_nt: TGCGCCAGCAGCTTAACCCAGGGTGGTGGAAACACCATATATTTT

clone_size: .
v_call: TRBV28
d_call: .
j_call: TRBJ2-7
cdr3_aa: CASSLQVSYEQYF
cdr3_nt: TGTGCCAGCAGTTTACAGGTTTCCTACGAGCAGTACTTC

clone_size: .
v_call: TRBV28
d_call: .
j_call: TRBJ1-2
cdr3_aa: CASSVPGDGYTF
cdr3_nt: TGTGCCAGCAGTGTCCCGGGGGATGGCTACACCTTC

clone_size: .
v_call: TRBV6-1
d_call: .
j_call: TRBJ2-3
cdr3_aa: CASRPPSGLPNTQYF
cdr3_nt: TGTGCCAGCAGGCCGCCCAGCGGACTCCCGAATACGCAGTATTTT

clone_size: .
v_call: TRBV14
d_call: .
j_call: TRBJ1-2
cdr3_aa: CASSATSGGDTF
cdr3_nt: TGTGCCAGCAGCGCCACAAGCGGCGGGGACACCTTC

clone_size: .
v_call: TRBV5-1
d_call: TRBD1
j_call: TRBJ2-2
cdr3_aa: CASSLYPGGQGSAGELFF
cdr3_nt: TGCGCCAGCAGCTTATACCCAGGCGGACAGGGCTCGGCCGGGGAGCTGTTTTTT

clone_size: .
v_call: TRBV18
d_call: .
j_call: TRBJ1-1
cdr3_aa: CASSEQASKNTEAFF
cdr3_nt: TGTGCCAGCTCAGAACAGGCCTCCAAGAACACTGAAGCTTTCTTT

clone_size: .
v_call: TRBV18
d_call: .
j_call: TRBJ2-2
cdr3_aa: CASSSRGTAGELFF
cdr3_nt: TGTGCCAGCTCATCGAGGGGGACGGCCGGGGAGCTGTTTTTT

clone_size: few
v_call: TRBV7-7
d_call: .
j_call: TRBJ2-5
cdr3_aa: CASSLSRGLPFGQYF
cdr3_nt: TGTGCCAGCAGCTTAAGTCGGGGACTCCCCTTTGGGCAGTACTTC

clone_size: .
v_call: TRBV15
d_call: .
j_call: TRBJ2-7
cdr3_aa: CATSNGHHLEQYF
cdr3_nt: TGTGCCACCAGCAACGGACACCACTTGGAGCAGTACTTC

clone_size: few
v_call: TRBV2
d_call: .
j_call: TRBJ1-6
cdr3_aa: CAVDSGDSGSPLHF
cdr3_nt: TGTGCCGTGGATTCAGGGGATTCAGGATCACCCCTCCACTTT

clone_size: .
v_call: TRBV28
d_call: TRBD1
j_call: TRBJ2-5
cdr3_aa: CASSLRSGGLLVAEETQYF
cdr3_nt: TGTGCCAGCAGTTTGAGGTCAGGGGGCCTTTTGGTGGCTGAAGAGACCCAGTACTTC

clone_size: .
v_call: TRBV7-3
d_call: TRBD2
j_call: TRBJ2-3
cdr3_aa: CASSFLAGGTDTQYF
cdr3_nt: TGTGCCAGCAGCTTTTTAGCGGGAGGGACAGATACGCAGTATTTT

clone_size: .
v_call: TRBV14
d_call: TRBD2
j_call: TRBJ2-2
cdr3_aa: CASSHTGLAGGNTGELFF
cdr3_nt: TGTGCCAGCAGCCACACGGGACTAGCGGGGGGAAATACCGGGGAGCTGTTTTTT

clone_size: .
v_call: TRBV19
d_call: .
j_call: TRBJ2-7
cdr3_aa: CASSRGTSYEQYF
cdr3_nt: TGTGCCAGTAGCCGGGGGACCTCCTACGAGCAGTACTTC

clone_size: .
v_call: TRBV27
d_call: .
j_call: TRBJ2-2
cdr3_aa: CASTLSTGSMLFF
cdr3_nt: TGTGCCAGCACGCTAAGCACCGGGTCGATGCTGTTTTTT

clone_size: .
v_call: TRBV6-1
d_call: .
j_call: TRBJ1-1
cdr3_aa: CASSEATGLGTEAFF
cdr3_nt: TGTGCCAGCAGTGAAGCAACAGGGTTAGGCACTGAAGCTTTCTTT

clone_size: .
v_call: TRBV15
d_call: TRBD2
j_call: TRBJ2-7
cdr3_aa: CATSRGGTSGSLEQYF
cdr3_nt: TGTGCCACCAGCAGGGGGGGGACTAGCGGCAGCCTAGAGCAGTACTTC

clone_size: .
v_call: TRBV6-1
d_call: TRBD2
j_call: TRBJ2-7
cdr3_aa: CAGRGGRGYEQYF
cdr3_nt: TGTGCCGGTCGGGGGGGCAGGGGATACGAGCAGTACTTC

clone_size: .
v_call: TRBV9
d_call: TRBD2
j_call: TRBJ2-2
cdr3_aa: CASSDRLAGTGELFF
cdr3_nt: TGTGCCAGCAGCGATAGACTAGCGGGGACCGGGGAGCTGTTTTTT

clone_size: .
v_call: TRBV7-2
d_call: .
j_call: TRBJ2-7
cdr3_aa: CASSQASYEQYF
cdr3_nt: TGTGCCAGCAGCCAGGCGAGCTACGAGCAGTACTTC

clone_size: few
v_call: TRBV5-1
d_call: .
j_call: TRBJ1-1
cdr3_aa: CASSLTGSTEAFF
cdr3_nt: TGCGCCAGCAGCTTGACAGGGAGCACTGAAGCTTTCTTT

clone_size: .
v_call: TRBV7-2
d_call: TRBD2
j_call: TRBJ2-5
cdr3_aa: CASSLGRTSGGGETQYF
cdr3_nt: TGTGCCAGCAGCTTGGGCAGGACTAGCGGGGGGGGAGAGACCCAGTACTTC

clone_size: few
v_call: TRBV23-1
d_call: .
j_call: TRBJ1-2
cdr3_aa: CASSRQQGDYGYTF
cdr3_nt: TGCGCCAGCAGTCGCCAACAGGGCGACTATGGCTACACCTTC

clone_size: .
v_call: TRBV7-9
d_call: .
j_call: TRBJ1-3
cdr3_aa: CASSLSNGAQTGNTIYF
cdr3_nt: TGTGCCAGCAGCTTATCCAATGGGGCCCAGACTGGAAACACCATATATTTT

clone_size: once
v_call: TRBV7-3
d_call: .
j_call: TRBJ1-1
cdr3_aa: CASSLNKYEEAFF
cdr3_nt: TGTGCCAGCAGCTTAAATAAATACGAGGAAGCTTTCTTT

clone_size: .
v_call: TRBV6-5
d_call: TRBD1
j_call: TRBJ1-1
cdr3_aa: CASSRTGKSEAFF
cdr3_nt: TGTGCCAGCAGCAGGACAGGGAAGTCTGAAGCTTTCTTT

clone_size: .
v_call: TRBV7-9
d_call: .
j_call: TRBJ2-4
cdr3_aa: CASSEQGGNIQYF
cdr3_nt: TGTGCCAGCAGCGAACAGGGAGGGAACATTCAGTACTTC

clone_size: .
v_call: TRBV4-3
d_call: .
j_call: TRBJ2-2
cdr3_aa: CASSQAPLGSAGELFF
cdr3_nt: TGCGCCAGCAGCCAAGCTCCGCTAGGCAGCGCCGGGGAGCTGTTTTTT

clone_size: .
v_call: TRBV2
d_call: .
j_call: TRBJ2-2
cdr3_aa: CASTTGFAGELFF
cdr3_nt: TGTGCCAGCACCACAGGGTTTGCCGGGGAGCTGTTTTTT